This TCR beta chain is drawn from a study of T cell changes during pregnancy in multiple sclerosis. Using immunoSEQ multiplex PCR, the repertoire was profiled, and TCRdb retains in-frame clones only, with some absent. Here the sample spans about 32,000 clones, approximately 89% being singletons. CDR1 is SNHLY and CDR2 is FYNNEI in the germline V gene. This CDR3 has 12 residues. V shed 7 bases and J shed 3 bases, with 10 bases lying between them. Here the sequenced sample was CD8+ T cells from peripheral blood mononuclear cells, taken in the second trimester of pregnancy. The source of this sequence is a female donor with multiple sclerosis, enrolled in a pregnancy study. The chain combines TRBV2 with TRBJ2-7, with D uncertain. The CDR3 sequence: CASMARFYEQYF. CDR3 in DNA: TGTGCCAGCATGGCCAGATTCTACGAGCAGTACTTC.